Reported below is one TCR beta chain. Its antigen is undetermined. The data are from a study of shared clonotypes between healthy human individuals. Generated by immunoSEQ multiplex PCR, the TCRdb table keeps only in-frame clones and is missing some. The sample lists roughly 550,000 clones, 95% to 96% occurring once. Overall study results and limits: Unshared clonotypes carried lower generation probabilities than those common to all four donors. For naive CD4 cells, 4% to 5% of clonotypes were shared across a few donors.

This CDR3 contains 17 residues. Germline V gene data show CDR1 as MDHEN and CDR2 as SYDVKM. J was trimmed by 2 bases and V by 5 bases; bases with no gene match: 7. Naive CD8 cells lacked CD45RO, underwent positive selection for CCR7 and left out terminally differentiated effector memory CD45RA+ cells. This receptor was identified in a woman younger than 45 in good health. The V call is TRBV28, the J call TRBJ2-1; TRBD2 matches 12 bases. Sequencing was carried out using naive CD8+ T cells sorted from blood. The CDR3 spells CASSSTGTSGPYNEQFF. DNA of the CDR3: TGTGCCAGCAGTAGTACCGGGACTAGCGGGCCCTACAATGAGCAGTTCTTC.